The T cell receptor (beta chain) described here comes from a study of blood T cells in healthy people across ages. Study in general: When template switching was applied, about one barcoded beta molecule was captured per two T cells. The study's findings and limits: Shifts in expanded clonotypes may have been confounded by donor CMV status, which was unknown.

The CDR3 is 16 amino acids. V was pared by 6 bases and J by 0 bases, with 16 bases between. The germline V gene encodes CDR1 MGHDK and CDR2 SYGVNS. Many counts were recorded for this clonotype. Antigen unknown. No fewer than 6 million PBMCs went into each sample. Primed by a sample-barcoded 5' primer and a J-beta primer mix, a second PCR proceeded for 7 to 11 cycles. Each cDNA molecule received a tag from a template-switch adaptor that had 12 random nucleotides. One entry per CDR3 protein, called by TCRdb with MiXCR from the 5' RACE reads. The sample lists approximately 800,000 distinct CDR3 sequences; roughly 40% were seen once.

The sequence came from a man aged 18-30 years in good health. Source material: blood. The chain uses TRBV25-1 and TRBJ2-3; D unresolved. For the CDR3, the DNA is TGTGCCAGCAGCCTACCCGACGCAACTAGCACAGATACGCAGTATTTT. Translation: CASSLPDATSTDTQYF.